This TCR beta chain was retrieved from a study of cytomegalovirus exposure and HLA in healthy donors. Study observations and caveats: A reported reduction in N-insertions relative to the 666-donor mean was seen in an Asian-associated ancestry cluster in a later analysis. A link between a missense DCLRE1C variant and TCR beta V- and J-gene trimming emerged from a later analysis.

In the case of this clone: Its target is not known.

Use of 60 Vbeta and 13 Jbeta primers characterized the PCR. Assay used: immunoSEQ multiplex PCR; TCRdb lists only in-frame clones, some missing. Among about 160,000 clones, about four fifths were seen once, and the ten largest hold roughly 8%. The J segment lost 3 bases and the V segment lost 4 bases, leaving 18 bases of the junction unmatched. This CDR3 comprises 20 residues. Germline V CDR1 and CDR2: MNHEY, SMNVEV (reference sequence). The receptor was isolated from a male donor in good health and CMV-seropositive. The specimen sequenced was PBMCs. V and J are TRBV27 and TRBJ2-1; 10 bases are shared with TRBD2. CDR3 loop: CASSSTLAGALLLYYNEQFF. CDR3 in DNA: TGTGCCAGCAGTTCTACCCTAGCGGGAGCACTATTACTTTACTACAATGAGCAGTTCTTC.